This TCR beta chain derives from a study of beta chain features in type 1 diabetes. Study-level information: Cell yields, gender and age were comparable in patients and healthy donors.

With V trimmed by 10 bases and J by 2 bases, 2 bases remained unmatched. This CDR3 has 13 amino acids. Germline V gene data show CDR1 as LNHDA and CDR2 as SQIVND (reference sequence). In all sorted populations, purity surpassed 95%. The sample holds a few counts of this clone. The antigen is not known. Expressed TCRB transcripts were sequenced because the isolated RNA had all been reverse transcribed beforehand. TCRdb's table, derived via immunoSEQ multiplex PCR, lists solely in-frame clones and lacks some. The sample lists 50,000 to 55,000 clones; 63% were seen once. Notes on the study in general: The study found that naive, central memory and Treg TCRB repertoires appeared more similar in patients than in healthy donors. Within each of all four CD4+ subsets, Type 1 diabetes patients had TCRB CDR3s that were moderately but significantly shorter.

The material sequenced was stem cell memory CD4+ T cells from blood. This sequence joins TRBV19 and TRBJ2-3, with TRBD2 identical over 11 bases. The origin of this receptor is a woman aged 25 to 45 with type 1 diabetes. The CDR3 nucleotides are TGTGCCACGGGACTAGCGGACACAGATACGCAGTATTTT. Its protein product is CATGLADTDTQYF.